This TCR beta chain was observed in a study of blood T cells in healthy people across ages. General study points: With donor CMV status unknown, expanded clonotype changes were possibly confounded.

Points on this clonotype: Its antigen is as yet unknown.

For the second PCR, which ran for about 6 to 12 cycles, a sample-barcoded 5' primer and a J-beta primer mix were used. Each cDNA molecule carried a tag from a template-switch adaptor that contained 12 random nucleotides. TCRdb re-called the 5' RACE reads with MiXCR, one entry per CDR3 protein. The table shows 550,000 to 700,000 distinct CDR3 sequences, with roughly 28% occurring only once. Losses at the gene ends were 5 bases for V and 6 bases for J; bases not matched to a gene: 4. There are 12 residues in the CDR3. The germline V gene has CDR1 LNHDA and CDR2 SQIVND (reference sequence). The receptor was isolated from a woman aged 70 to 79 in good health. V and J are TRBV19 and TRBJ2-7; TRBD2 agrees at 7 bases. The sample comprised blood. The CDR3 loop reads CASSAGVSEQYF. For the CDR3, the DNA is TGTGCCAGTAGTGCGGGGGTTAGCGAGCAGTACTTC.